This T cell receptor (beta chain) was observed in a study of human T cells and chemical hapten exposure. Study-wide background: Reading of the patch tests, which applied 0.01% DPC to the upper back, occurred at 6 days. A mostly female patient group had alopecia areata, totalis or universalis. Overall study findings and caveats: The donors suffered from alopecia, so their immune response may not match that of healthy people.

Trimming took off 5 bases at V and 1 base at J, with 12 bases between the two ends. The CDR3 runs 15 residues. Per germline, CDR1 LNHNV and CDR2 YYDKDF (reference sequence). Each CDR3 protein is one row after TCRdb ran MiXCR on the RACE reads. The sample yields more than 250,000 distinct CDR3 sequences, about 9% seen once. This clonotype was counted at least ten times. The antigen is unknown. Stated time point: pre-sensitization, week 0. Noted treatment: therapeutic diphenylcyclopropenone sensitization with weekly scalp DPC. This clonotype originated in a woman aged 40 to 50 with alopecia areata. Some clones in this sample may be carry-over from other donors' samples. Source: whole blood, taken in connection with sensitization to the hapten diphenylcyclopropenone (DPC). The chain links TRBV15 to TRBJ1-3, with D perhaps matching TRBD1 (5 bases). The CDR3 DNA reads as TGTGCCACCAGCGGTGATCAGGGTTCTGGAAACACCATATATTTT. It specifies CATSGDQGSGNTIYF.